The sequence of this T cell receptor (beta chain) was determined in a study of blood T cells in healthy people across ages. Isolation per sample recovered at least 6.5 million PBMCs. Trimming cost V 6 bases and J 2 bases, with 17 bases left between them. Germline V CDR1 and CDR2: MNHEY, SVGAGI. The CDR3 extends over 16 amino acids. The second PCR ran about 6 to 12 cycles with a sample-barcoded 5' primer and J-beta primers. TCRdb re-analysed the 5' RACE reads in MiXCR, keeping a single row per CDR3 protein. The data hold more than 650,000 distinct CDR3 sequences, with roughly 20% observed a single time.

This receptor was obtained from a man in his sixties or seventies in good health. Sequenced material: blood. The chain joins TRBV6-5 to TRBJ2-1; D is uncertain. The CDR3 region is CASSPLGAIPYNEQFF. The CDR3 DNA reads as TGTGCCAGCAGCCCCCTCGGCGCGATCCCCTACAATGAGCAGTTCTTC.